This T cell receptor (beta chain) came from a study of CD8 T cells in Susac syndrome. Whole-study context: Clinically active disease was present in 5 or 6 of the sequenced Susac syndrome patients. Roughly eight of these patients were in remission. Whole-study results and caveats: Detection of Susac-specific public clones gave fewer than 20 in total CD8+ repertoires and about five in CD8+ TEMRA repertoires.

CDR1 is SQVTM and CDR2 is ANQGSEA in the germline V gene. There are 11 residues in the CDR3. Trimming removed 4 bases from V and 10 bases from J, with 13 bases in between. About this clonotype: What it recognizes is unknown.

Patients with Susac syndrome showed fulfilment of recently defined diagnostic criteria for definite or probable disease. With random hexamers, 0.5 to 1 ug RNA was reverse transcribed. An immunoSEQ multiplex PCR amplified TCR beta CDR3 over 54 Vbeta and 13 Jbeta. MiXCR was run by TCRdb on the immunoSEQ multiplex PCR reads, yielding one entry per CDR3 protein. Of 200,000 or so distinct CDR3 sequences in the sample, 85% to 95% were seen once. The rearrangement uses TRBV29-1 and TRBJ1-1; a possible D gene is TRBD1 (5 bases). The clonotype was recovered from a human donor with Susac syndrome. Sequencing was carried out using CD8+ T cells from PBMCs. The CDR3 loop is CSVVGERRAFF. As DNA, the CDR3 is TGCAGCGTTGTGGGGGAACGGAGAGCTTTCTTT.